This TCR beta chain was captured in a study of TIL therapy for anti-PD-1-resistant metastatic lung cancer. Study information: Tumors carried a median about 1.5 non-synonymous mutations per megabase.

Study conclusions and caveats: Many TIL product clones were absent from baseline tumor, suggesting clonal contraction. Compared with baseline intratumoral T cells, expanded TIL cultures were more clonal and less diverse (roughly 6% vs 31%).

The immunoSEQ assay was v3. The method was immunoSEQ multiplex PCR; TCRdb's version includes in-frame clones alone and lacks a portion of them. The sample has roughly 92,000 clones; 55% to 75% are singletons. The sample's time point: pre-treatment sample, taken before nivolumab and TIL therapy. Tumor tissue came from excised metastases, mostly pleural nodules or supraclavicular lymph nodes. About this clone: The antigen is unknown.

Trimming removed 4 bases from V and 4 bases from J, with 8 bases in between. Germline values: CDR1 GTSNPN, CDR2 SVGIG (reference sequence). The CDR3 contains 13 residues. Sequenced material: tumor tissue, taken at baseline. This clonotype originated in a person aged 25 to 80 with non-small cell lung cancer. The chain is built from TRBV30 and TRBJ1-6; D uncertain. The CDR3 is CAWKDGYNSPLHF. The CDR3 bases are TGTGCCTGGAAAGACGGGTATAATTCACCCCTCCACTTT.